This TCR beta chain was sequenced for a study of T cell repertoires in cytomegalovirus infection. Whole-study findings and limits: Individuals carrying CMV plus the relevant HLA were identified by cumulative frequency of public TCR beta families.

On this clonotype: Its antigen is not identified.

Trimming cost V 6 bases and J 4 bases; bases outside gene matches: 7. This CDR3 is built from 15 residues. Germline CDR1 and CDR2: MNHEY and SVGEGT. TCRdb re-called the reads through MiXCR, storing one row per CDR3 protein. The sample has roughly 180,000 distinct CDR3 sequences, roughly 22% seen once. This specimen was CD8+ T cells from cultured PBMCs, taken from culture after CMV antigen stimulation. The clonotype comes from a human donor in good health (CMV status not recorded). Some clones in this sample may be carry-over from other donors' samples. The chain joins TRBV6-2 or TRBV6-3 to TRBJ1-5; 9 bases agree with TRBD1. CDR3 amino acids: CASRPGQGRNQPQHF. CDR3 sequence (DNA): TGTGCCAGCAGACCCGGACAGGGGCGGAATCAGCCCCAGCATTTT.